This TCR beta chain is drawn from a study of Graves' ophthalmopathy and Graves' hyperthyroidism. Overall study context: Peripheral blood was gathered at the point of initial diagnosis, before any treatment started.

Moderate-to-severe activity, with CAS ≥3, NOSPECS ≥4 and duration under 3 months, characterized the donors with ophthalmopathy. A diagnosis was made from clinical symptoms together with serum thyroxine, TRAb, thyroid ultrasound and orbital computed tomography. RNA transcripts yielded amplified TCR beta CDR3 regions. Amplification began with first-round RT-PCR using HTBI primers, then second-round multiplex PCR was performed. TCRdb reprocessed the multiplex PCR reads via MiXCR and lists one record per CDR3 protein. Of under 350,000 distinct CDR3 sequences listed, about 17% are singletons. V lost 5 bases, J lost 6 bases, and 11 bases lay in between. The CDR3 length is 13 residues. Germline values: CDR1 MNHNS, CDR2 SASEGT. This clonotype was found a few times.

The source is an adult man with Graves' ophthalmopathy. Input material: peripheral blood. The V gene is TRBV6-1, the J gene TRBJ2-1; D is perhaps TRBD2 (6 bases). The CDR3 spells CASSLVGGNEQFF. CDR3 nucleotide sequence: TGTGCCAGCAGTCTCGTGGGGGGCAATGAGCAGTTCTTC.